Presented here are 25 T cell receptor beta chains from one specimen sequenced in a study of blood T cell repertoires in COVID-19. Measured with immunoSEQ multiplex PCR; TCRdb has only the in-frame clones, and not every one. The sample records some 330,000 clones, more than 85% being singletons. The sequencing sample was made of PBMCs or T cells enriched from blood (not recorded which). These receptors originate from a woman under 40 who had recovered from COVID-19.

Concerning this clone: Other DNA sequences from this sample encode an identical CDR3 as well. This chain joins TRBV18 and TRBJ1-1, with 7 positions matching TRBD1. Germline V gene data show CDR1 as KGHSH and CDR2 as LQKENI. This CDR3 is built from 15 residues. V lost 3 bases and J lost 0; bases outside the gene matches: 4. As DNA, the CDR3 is TGTGCCAGCTCACCTCGGACAGGAGTGAACACTGAAGCTTTCTTT. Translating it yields CASSPRTGVNTEAFF.

CDR3 DNA sequence: TGTGCCAGCTCACCCAACAGAGCAACTAATGAAAAACTGTTTTTT. This encodes CASSPNRATNEKLFF. The V call is TRBV18, the J call TRBJ1-4; D gene unclear. From germline, CDR1 is KGHSH and CDR2 LQKENI. V lost 3 bases, J lost 0 bases, and 8 bases lay in between. The CDR3 runs 15 residues.

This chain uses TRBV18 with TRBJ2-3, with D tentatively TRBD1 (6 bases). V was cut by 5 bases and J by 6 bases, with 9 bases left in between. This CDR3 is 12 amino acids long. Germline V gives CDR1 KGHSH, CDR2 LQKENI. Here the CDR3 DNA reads TGTGCCAGCTCATACAGGGATGATACGCAGTATTTT. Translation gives CASSYRDDTQYF.

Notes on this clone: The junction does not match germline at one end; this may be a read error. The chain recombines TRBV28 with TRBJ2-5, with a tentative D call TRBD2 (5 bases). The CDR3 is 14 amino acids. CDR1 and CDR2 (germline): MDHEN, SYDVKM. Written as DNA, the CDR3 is TGTGCCAGCAGTCTACTGAGTGGGAGAGAGGCCCAGTACTTC. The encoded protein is CASSLLSGREAQYF.

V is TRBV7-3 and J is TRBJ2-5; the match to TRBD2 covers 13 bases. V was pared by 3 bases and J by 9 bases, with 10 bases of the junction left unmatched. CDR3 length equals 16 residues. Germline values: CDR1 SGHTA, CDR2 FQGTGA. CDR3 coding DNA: TGTGCCAGCAGCTTGGGTGGGACTAGCGGGACAATGGCCCAGTACTTC. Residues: CASSLGGTSGTMAQYF.

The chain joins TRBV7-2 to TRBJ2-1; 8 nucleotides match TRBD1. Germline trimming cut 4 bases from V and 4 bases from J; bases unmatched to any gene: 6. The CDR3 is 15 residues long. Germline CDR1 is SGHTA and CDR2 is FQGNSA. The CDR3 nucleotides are TGTGCCAGCAGCTCACCAGGGGGCGGGTACAATGAGCAGTTCTTC. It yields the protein CASSSPGGGYNEQFF.

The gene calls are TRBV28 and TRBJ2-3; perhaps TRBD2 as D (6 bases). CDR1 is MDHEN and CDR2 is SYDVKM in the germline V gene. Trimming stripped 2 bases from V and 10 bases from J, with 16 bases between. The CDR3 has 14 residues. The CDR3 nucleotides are TGTGCCAGCAGTTTAAGGGGAGTAGCGGCACCGCAGTATTTT. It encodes CASSLRGVAAPQYF. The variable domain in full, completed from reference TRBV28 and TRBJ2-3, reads DVKVTQSSRYLVKRTGEKVFLECVQDMDHENMFWYRQDPGLGLRLIYFSYDVKMKEKGDIPEGYSVSREKKERFSLILESASTNQTSMYLCASSLRGVAAPQYFGPGTRLTVL.

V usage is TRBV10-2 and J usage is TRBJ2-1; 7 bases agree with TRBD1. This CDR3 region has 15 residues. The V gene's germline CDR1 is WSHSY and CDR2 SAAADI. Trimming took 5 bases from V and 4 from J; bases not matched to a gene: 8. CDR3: CASSPGTVSYNEQFF. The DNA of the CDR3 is TGCGCCAGCAGTCCTGGGACAGTTTCATACAATGAGCAGTTCTTC.

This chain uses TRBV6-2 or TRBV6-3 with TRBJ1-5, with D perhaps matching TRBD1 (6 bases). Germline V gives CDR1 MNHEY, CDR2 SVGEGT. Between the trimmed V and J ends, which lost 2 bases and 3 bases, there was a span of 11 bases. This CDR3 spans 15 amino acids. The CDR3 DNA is TGTGCCAGCAGTTACACACAGGGAACCAATCAGCCCCAGCATTTT. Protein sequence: CASSYTQGTNQPQHF.

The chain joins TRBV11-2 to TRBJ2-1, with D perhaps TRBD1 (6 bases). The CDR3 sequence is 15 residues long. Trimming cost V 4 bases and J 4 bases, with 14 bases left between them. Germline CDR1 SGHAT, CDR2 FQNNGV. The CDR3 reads CASSSPGTTYNEQFF. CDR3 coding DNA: TGTGCCAGCAGCTCCCCCGGGACAACTTACAATGAGCAGTTCTTC.

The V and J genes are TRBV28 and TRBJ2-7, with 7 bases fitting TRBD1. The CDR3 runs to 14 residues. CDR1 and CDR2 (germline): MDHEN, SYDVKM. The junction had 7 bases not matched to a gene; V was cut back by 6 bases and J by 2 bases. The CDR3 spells CASRSGTATYEQYF. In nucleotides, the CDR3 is TGTGCCAGCAGGTCCGGGACAGCGACCTACGAGCAGTACTTC.

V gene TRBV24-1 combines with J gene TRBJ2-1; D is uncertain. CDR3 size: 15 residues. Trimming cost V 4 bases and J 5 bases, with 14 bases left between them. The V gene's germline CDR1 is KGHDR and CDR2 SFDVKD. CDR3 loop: CATSDRAASDNEQFF. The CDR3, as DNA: TGTGCCACCAGTGACCGAGCCGCCTCGGACAATGAGCAGTTCTTC.

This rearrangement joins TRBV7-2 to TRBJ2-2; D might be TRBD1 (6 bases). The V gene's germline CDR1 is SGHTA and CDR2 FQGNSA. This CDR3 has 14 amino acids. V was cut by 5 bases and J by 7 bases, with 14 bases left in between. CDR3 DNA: TGTGCCAGCAGCCAGGGACAAGCGTACGGGGAGCTGTTTTTT. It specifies CASSQGQAYGELFF.

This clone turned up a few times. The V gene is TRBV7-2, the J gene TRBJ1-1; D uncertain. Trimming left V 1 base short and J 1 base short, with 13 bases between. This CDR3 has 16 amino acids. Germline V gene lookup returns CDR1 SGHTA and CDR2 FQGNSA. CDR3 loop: CASSLVGRSWNTEAFF. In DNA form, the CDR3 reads TGTGCCAGCAGCTTAGTGGGCAGATCGTGGAACACTGAAGCTTTCTTT.

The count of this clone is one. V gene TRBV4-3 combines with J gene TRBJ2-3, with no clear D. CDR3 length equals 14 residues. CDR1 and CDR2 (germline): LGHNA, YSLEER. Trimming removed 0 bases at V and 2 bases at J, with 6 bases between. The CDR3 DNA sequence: TGCGCCAGCAGCCAAGACGTAATCACAGATACGCAGTATTTT. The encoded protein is CASSQDVITDTQYF.

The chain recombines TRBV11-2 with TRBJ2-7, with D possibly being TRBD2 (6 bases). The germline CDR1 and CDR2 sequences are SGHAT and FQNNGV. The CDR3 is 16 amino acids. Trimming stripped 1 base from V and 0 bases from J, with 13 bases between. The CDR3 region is CASSLAGSGHSYEQYF. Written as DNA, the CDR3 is TGTGCCAGCAGCTTAGCCGGGAGTGGGCACTCCTACGAGCAGTACTTC. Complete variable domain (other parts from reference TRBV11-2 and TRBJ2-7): EAGVAQSPRYKIIEKRQSVAFWCNPISGHATLYWYQQILGQGPKLLIQFQNNGVVDDSQLPKDRFSAERLKGVDSTLKIQPAKLEDSAVYLCASSLAGSGHSYEQYFGPGTRLTVT.

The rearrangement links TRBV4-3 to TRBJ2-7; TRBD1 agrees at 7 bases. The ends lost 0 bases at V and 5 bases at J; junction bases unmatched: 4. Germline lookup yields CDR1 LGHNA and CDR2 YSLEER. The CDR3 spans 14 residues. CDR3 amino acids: CASSQDRGRNEQYF. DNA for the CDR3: TGCGCCAGCAGCCAAGATAGGGGGCGGAACGAGCAGTACTTC.

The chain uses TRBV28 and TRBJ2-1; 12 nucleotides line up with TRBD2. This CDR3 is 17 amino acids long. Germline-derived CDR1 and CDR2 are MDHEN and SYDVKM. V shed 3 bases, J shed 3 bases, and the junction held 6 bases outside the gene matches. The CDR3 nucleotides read TGTGCCAGCAGTTTGCTAGCGGGAGGGCTTCTCTACAATGAGCAGTTCTTC. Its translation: CASSLLAGGLLYNEQFF.

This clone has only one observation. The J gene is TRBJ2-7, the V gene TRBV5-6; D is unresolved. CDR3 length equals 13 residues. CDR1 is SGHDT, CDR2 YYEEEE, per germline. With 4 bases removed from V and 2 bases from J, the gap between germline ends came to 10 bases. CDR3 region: CASSPDNTYEQYF. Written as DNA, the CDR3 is TGTGCCAGCAGCCCCGACAATACCTACGAGCAGTACTTC.

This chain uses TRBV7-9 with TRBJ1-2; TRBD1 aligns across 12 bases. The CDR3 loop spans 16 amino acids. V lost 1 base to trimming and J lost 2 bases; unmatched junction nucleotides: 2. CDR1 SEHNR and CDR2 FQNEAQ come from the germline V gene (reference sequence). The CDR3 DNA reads TGTGCCAGCAGCTTAGGAGGGACAGGGGGCAACTATGGCTACACCTTC. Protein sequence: CASSLGGTGGNYGYTF.

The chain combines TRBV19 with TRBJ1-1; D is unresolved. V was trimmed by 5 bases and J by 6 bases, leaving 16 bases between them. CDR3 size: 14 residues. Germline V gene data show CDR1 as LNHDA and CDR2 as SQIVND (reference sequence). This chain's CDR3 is CASSHPVPGSEAFF. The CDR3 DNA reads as TGTGCCAGTAGTCACCCCGTCCCCGGGTCTGAAGCTTTCTTT.

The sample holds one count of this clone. The CDR3 is CASSPPGLAGAREQFF. The CDR3 DNA is TGTGCCAGCTCACCACCAGGCCTAGCGGGAGCCCGCGAGCAGTTCTTC. J is TRBJ2-1 and V is TRBV18, with TRBD2 identical over 10 bases. The V gene end was trimmed by 0 bases and the J gene end by 10 bases; junction bases not matched to a gene: 9. Germline CDR1 reads KGHSH; CDR2 reads LQKENI. CDR3 size: 16 residues.

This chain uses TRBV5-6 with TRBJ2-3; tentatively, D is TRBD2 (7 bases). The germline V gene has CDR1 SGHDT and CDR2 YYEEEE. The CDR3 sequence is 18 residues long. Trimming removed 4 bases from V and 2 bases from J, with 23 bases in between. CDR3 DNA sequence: TGTGCCAGCAGCCCGGGGGGTGAGGGACACCCGAACACAGATACGCAGTATTTT. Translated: CASSPGGEGHPNTDTQYF.

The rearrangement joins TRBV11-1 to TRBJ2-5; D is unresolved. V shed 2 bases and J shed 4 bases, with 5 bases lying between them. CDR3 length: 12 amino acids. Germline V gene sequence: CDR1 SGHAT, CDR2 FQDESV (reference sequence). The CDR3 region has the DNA TGTGCCAGCAGCTTATCGCGAGAGACCCAGTACTTC. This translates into CASSLSRETQYF.

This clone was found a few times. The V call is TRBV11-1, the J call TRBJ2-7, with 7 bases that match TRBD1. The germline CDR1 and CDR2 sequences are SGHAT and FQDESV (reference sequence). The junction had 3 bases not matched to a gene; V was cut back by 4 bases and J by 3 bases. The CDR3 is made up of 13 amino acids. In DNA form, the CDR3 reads TGTGCCAGCAGCTCTCGGACAGGCTACGAGCAGTACTTC. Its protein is CASSSRTGYEQYF.